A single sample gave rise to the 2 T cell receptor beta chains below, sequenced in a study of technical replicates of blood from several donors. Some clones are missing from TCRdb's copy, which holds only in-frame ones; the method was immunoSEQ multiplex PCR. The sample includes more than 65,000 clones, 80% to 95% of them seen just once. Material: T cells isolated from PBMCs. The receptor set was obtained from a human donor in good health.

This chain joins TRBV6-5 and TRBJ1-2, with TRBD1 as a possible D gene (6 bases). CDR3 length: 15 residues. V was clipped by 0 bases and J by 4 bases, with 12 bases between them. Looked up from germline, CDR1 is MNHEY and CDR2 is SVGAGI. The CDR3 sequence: CASSYSITGTYGYTF. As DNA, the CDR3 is TGTGCCAGCAGTTACTCGATAACAGGGACCTATGGCTACACCTTC.

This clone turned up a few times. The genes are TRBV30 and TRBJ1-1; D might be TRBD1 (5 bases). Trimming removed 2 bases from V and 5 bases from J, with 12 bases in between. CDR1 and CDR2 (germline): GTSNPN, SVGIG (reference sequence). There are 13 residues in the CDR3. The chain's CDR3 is CAWSHDRRTEAFF. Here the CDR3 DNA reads TGTGCCTGGAGTCATGACAGACGAACTGAAGCTTTCTTT.